Sequencing of this TCR beta chain was carried out in a study of blood T cell repertoires in COVID-19. About the study: Donors in the United States, Italy and Spain gave samples during acute or convalescent COVID-19. PBMCs, B-cell-depleted T cells, or T cells provided the cDNA or gDNA that made up the material.

In the source study's methods: The authors estimated nucleated cell counts from reference gene primer amplification. This table comes from immunoSEQ multiplex PCR, and its TCRdb copy is limited to in-frame clones, with some not included. V, J and clone size are taken as reported in that table, and D and trimming were inferred from the DNA itself. The table has approximately 230,000 clones, approximately 88% seen once; the top ten hold about 6.7%. Seattle-derived patients entered the study during active infection and were followed longitudinally. This CDR3 comprises 13 residues. The V and J ends lost 6 bases and 7 bases, in that order; junction bases with no gene match: 3.

This TCR derives from a woman aged 25 to 39 with COVID-19, enrolled during active disease. The rearrangement uses TRBV12-3 or TRBV12-4 and TRBJ1-4, with TRBD1 matching 9 bases. Sequencing input: peripheral blood. CDR3 DNA: TGTGCCAGCAGAACAGGGGGCGTTGAAAAACTGTTTTTT. Its protein is CASRTGGVEKLFF.